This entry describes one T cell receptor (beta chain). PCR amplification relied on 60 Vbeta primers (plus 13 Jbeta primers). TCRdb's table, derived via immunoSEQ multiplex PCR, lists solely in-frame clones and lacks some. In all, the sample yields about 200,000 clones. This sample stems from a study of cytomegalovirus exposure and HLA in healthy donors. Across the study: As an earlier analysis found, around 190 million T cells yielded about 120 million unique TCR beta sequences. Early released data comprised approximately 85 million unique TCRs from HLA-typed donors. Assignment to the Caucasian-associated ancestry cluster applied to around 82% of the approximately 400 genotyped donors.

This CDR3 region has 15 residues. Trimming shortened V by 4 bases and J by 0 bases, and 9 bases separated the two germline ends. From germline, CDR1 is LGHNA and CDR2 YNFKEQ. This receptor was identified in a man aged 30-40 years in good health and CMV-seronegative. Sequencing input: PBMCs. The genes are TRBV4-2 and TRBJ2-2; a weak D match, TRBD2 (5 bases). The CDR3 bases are TGTGCCAGCAGCCGCGGACTCACGAACACCGGGGAGCTGTTTTTT. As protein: CASSRGLTNTGELFF.